This T cell receptor beta chain was sequenced during a study of T cells in Graves' hyperthyroidism and ophthalmopathy. In this sample, this clonotype turned up many times. Fresh peripheral blood, about 9.6 ml, yielded the PBMCs. Template material for amplifying TCR beta CDR3 regions consisted of RNA transcripts. The primer set for the first-round RT-PCR of the TCR CDR3 was HTBI. MiXCR, applied by TCRdb to the multiplex PCR reads, yields one record per CDR3 protein. The sample holds roughly 280,000 distinct CDR3 sequences, about 18% seen once. The CDR3 contains 15 residues. Per the germline V gene, CDR1 is KGHSH and CDR2 is LQKENI. The V and J ends lost 2 bases and 6 bases respectively, with 16 bases between them.

This TCR was sampled from a woman aged 55-70 years with Graves' ophthalmopathy. The chain combines TRBV18 with TRBJ1-1; D call uncertain. Sequencing was carried out using blood. The CDR3 here is CASSPLDPNGAEAFF. Written as DNA, the CDR3 is TGTGCCAGCTCACCATTGGACCCTAACGGGGCTGAAGCTTTCTTT.